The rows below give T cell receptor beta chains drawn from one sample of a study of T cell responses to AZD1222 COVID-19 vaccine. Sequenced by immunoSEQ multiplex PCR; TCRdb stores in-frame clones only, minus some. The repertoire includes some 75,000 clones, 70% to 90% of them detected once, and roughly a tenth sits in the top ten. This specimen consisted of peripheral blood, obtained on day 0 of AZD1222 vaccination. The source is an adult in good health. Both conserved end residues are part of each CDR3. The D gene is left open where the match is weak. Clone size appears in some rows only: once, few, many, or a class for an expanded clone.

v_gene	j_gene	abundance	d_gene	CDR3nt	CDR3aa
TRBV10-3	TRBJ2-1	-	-	TGTGCCATCAGTCCCTCGGGGTCCTCCATGGGCTCCTACAATGAGCAGTTCTTC	CAISPSGSSMGSYNEQFF
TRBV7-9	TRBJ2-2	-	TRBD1	TGTGCCAGCAGCCGGGGACAGGACCCCGGGGAGCTGTTTTTT	CASSRGQDPGELFF
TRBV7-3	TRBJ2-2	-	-	TGTGCCAGCAGCTCTAGACAGACCGGGGAGCTGTTTTTT	CASSSRQTGELFF
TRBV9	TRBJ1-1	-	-	TGTGCCAGCAGCGTAGGACTTCCCGGGAGGCAAGCTTTCTTT	CASSVGLPGRQAFF
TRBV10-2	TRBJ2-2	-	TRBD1	TGCGCCAGCAGTCCCAGGGGGCGGTTGAACACCGGGGAGCTGTTTTTT	CASSPRGRLNTGELFF
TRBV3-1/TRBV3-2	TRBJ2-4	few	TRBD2	TGTGCCAGCAGCCAAAGGTGGCTAGCGGGGGGGCAGGACATTCAGTACTTC	CASSQRWLAGGQDIQYF
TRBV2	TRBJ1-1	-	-	TGTGCCAGCAAGGGGGGCAGTAGGACTGAAGCTTTCTTT	CASKGGSRTEAFF
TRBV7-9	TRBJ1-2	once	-	TGTGCCAGCAGCTCAGTTAACTATGGCTACACCTTC	CASSSVNYGYTF
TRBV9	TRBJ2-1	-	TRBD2	TGTGCCAGCACCCCCGCTAGCGGGCCTTACAATGAGCAGTTCTTC	CASTPASGPYNEQFF
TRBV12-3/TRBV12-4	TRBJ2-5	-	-	TGTGCCAGCAGTCCTTTGGGGCCGGAGACCCAGTACTTC	CASSPLGPETQYF
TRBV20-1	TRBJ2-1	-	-	TGCAGTGCTAGTAGCTCCTACAATGAGCAGTTCTTC	CSASSSYNEQFF
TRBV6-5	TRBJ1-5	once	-	TGTGCCAGCAGGGAGCCGACAGCTCCGAATCAGCCCCAGCATTTT	CASREPTAPNQPQHF
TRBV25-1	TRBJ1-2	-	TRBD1	TGTGCCAGCAACCGACAGGGGGAGGGCTATGGCTACACCTTC	CASNRQGEGYGYTF
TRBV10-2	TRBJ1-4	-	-	TGCGCCAGCAGACCCTTTGTCGGTACAACTAATGAAAAACTGTTTTTT	CASRPFVGTTNEKLFF
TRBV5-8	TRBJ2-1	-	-	TGTGCCAGCAGCTATAACGCCGACAATGAGCAGTTCTTC	CASSYNADNEQFF
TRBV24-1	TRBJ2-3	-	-	TGTGCCACCAGTGAAAAGACCCGCGGTACGCAGTATTTT	CATSEKTRGTQYF
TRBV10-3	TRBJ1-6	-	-	TGTGCCATCAGTCCCTCAGGGTCCTATAATTCACCCCTCCACTTT	CAISPSGSYNSPLHF
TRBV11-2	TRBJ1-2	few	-	TGTGCCAGCAGCCCGAGCCCTAACTATGGCTACACCTTC	CASSPSPNYGYTF
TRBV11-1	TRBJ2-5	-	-	TGTGCCAGCAGCCCCGGCACAGCCATAATCGGGACCCAGTACTTC	CASSPGTAIIGTQYF
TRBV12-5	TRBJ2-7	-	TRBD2	TGTGCTAGTGGTTCCCAAGGGACTAGCGGGAGGTACGAGCAGTACTTC	CASGSQGTSGRYEQYF
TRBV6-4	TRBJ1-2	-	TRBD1	TGTGCCAGCAGTGAAGGGACAGGGGGCGCGGATGGCTACACCTTC	CASSEGTGGADGYTF
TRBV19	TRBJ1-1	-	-	TGTGCCAGTATGAGGGTGAATGAAGCTTTCTTT	CASMRVNEAFF
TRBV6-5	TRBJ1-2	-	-	TGTGCCAGCAGTTCATACTTCTATGGCTACACCTTC	CASSSYFYGYTF
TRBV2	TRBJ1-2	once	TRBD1	TGTGCCAGCACTGTCGACAGGGGGCATTCGGCTGGCTACACCTTC	CASTVDRGHSAGYTF
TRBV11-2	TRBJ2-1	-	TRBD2	TGTGCCAGCAGACCCGGGGGGAGCTCCTACAATGAGCAGTTCTTC	CASRPGGSSYNEQFF
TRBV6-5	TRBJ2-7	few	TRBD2	TGTGCCAGCAAGGGGATGGCGGGAGGGAGTTACGAGCAGTACTTC	CASKGMAGGSYEQYF
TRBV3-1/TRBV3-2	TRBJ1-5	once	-	TGTGCCAGCAGCCAAGTCTGCAGGGTTATGGAGCAGCCCCAGCATTTT	CASSQVCRVMEQPQHF
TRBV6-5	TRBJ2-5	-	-	TGTGCCAGCAGTTACCGGCAGGTGCTTTGGGAGACCCAGTACTTC	CASSYRQVLWETQYF
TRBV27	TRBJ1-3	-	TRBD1	TGTGCCAGCAGTCCGGGGGACAGCTCTGGAAACACCATATATTTT	CASSPGDSSGNTIYF
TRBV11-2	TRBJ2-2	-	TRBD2	TGTGCCAGCAGCCTAGGTTGGCTAGCGGGTCGGGGGGAGCTGTTTTTT	CASSLGWLAGRGELFF
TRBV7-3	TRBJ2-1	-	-	TGTGCCAGCAGCTTACGCGGGAACTCCTACAATGAGCAGTTCTTC	CASSLRGNSYNEQFF
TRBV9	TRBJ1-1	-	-	TGTGCCAGCAGGAGGGATGTGAACACTGAAGCTTTCTTT	CASRRDVNTEAFF
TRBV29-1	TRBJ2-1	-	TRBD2	TGCAGCGTTACCCCCGGACTAGCGGGTTACAATGAGCAGTTCTTC	CSVTPGLAGYNEQFF
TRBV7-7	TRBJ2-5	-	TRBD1	TGTGCTAGCAGCGTAGGACAGGGGGAAGAGACCCAGTACTTC	CASSVGQGEETQYF